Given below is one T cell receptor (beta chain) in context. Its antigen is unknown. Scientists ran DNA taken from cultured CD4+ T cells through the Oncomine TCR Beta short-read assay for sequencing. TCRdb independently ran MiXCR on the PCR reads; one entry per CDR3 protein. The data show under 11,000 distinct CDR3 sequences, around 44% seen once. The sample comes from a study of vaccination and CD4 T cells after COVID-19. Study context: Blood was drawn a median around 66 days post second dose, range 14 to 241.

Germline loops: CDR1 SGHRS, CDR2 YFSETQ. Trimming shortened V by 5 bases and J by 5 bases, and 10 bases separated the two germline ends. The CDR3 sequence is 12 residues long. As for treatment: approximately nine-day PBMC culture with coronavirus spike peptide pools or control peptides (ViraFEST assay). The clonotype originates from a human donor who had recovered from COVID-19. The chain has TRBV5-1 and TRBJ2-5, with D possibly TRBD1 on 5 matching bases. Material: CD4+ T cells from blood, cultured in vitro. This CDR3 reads CASRKGMETQYF. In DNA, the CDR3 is TGCGCCAGCAGGAAGGGGATGGAGACCCAGTACTTC.